The clone carrying this T cell receptor (beta chain) was recorded a few times. What it binds is not known. The authors reverse transcribed all of the isolated RNA, so sequencing captured expressed TCRB transcripts. Measured with immunoSEQ multiplex PCR; TCRdb has only the in-frame clones, and not every one. The data hold 600,000 or so clones, with over 13% observed a single time. The CDR3 covers 13 residues. Trimming pared 6 bases from V and 0 bases from J, leaving 7 bases between. Germline V gives CDR1 MNHEY, CDR2 SVGAGI. The entry originates in a study of beta chain features in type 1 diabetes. Study-level results: Sampled from patients, naive, central memory and Treg TCRB repertoires appeared more similar than those sampled from healthy donors. All four CD4+ subsets from Type 1 diabetes patients carried moderately but significantly shorter TCRB CDR3s. Patients and controls would share equally any PCR tilt toward shorter templates.

Stem cell-like memory, regulatory, central memory and naive CD4+ cells were sorted via CD45RO/CCR7/CD25/CD127/CD95/CD27. Purity above 95% was achieved in all sorted populations. This TCR was recovered from a man aged 18 to 29 with type 1 diabetes. Sequencing used naive CD4+ T cells from blood. This chain uses TRBV6-5 with TRBJ2-3; no reliable D call. Here the CDR3 reads CASRSRSTDTQYF. The CDR3 DNA is TGTGCCAGCAGGTCGCGGAGCACAGATACGCAGTATTTT.